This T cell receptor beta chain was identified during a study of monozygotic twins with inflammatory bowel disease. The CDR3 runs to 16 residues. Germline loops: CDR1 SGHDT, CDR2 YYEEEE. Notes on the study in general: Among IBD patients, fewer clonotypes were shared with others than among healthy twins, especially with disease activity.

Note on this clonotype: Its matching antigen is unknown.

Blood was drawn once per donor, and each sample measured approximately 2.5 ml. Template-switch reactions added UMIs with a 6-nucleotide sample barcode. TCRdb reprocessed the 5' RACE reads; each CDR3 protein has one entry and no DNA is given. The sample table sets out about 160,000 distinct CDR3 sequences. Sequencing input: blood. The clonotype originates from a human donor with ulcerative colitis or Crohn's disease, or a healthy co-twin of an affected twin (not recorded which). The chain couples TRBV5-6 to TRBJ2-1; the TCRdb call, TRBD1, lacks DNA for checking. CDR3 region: CASIKYRAISYNEQFF.